The 22 T cell receptor beta chains listed next were all sequenced from one sample in a study of blood T cell repertoires in COVID-19. The assay was immunoSEQ multiplex PCR, and TCRdb's table has in-frame clones only and misses some. Among around 110,000 clones listed, around four fifths were seen once. The sequenced sample was peripheral blood. The receptors were sampled from a man in his sixties or seventies with active or convalescent COVID-19.

The chain employs TRBV5-1 and TRBJ2-7; 9 bases match TRBD1. Germline lookup yields CDR1 SGHRS and CDR2 YFSETQ. There are 14 residues in the CDR3. Germline trimming cut 6 bases from V and 4 bases from J; bases unmatched to any gene: 8. The DNA of the CDR3 is TGCGCCAGCACCCTAACAGGGGGCTCTTACGAGCAGTACTTC. Translation gives CASTLTGGSYEQYF.

Written as DNA, the CDR3 is TGTGCCAGCAGCCAAGCCGGTTACACTGAAGCTTTCTTT. This translates into CASSQAGYTEAFF. V usage is TRBV3-1 (or the pseudogene TRBV3-2) and J usage is TRBJ1-1; the D is unclear. Trimming stripped 1 base from V and 3 bases from J, with 6 bases between. Germline CDR1 LGHDT, CDR2 YNNKEL (reference sequence). The CDR3 has 13 residues.

The V call is TRBV5-6, the J call TRBJ1-2; 10 nucleotides match TRBD1. The junction had 8 bases not matched to a gene; V was cut back by 2 bases and J by 4 bases. This CDR3 spans 16 amino acids. Germline values: CDR1 SGHDT, CDR2 YYEEEE. The CDR3 here is CASSFISTGGGYGYTF. In DNA, the CDR3 is TGTGCCAGCAGCTTTATATCGACAGGGGGCGGCTATGGCTACACCTTC.

This clone was recorded only once. The V gene is TRBV9, the J gene TRBJ2-5; 12 bases align to TRBD2. With 0 bases clipped from V and 1 base from J, the junction kept 1 base outside the gene matches. From germline, CDR1 is SGDLS and CDR2 YYNGEE. The length of the CDR3 is 16 residues. DNA for the CDR3: TGTGCCAGCAGCGTAGAGGGACTAGCGGGCCAAGAGACCCAGTACTTC. Encoded protein: CASSVEGLAGQETQYF. Filled out from reference TRBV9 and TRBJ2-5, the complete variable domain reads DSGVTQTPKHLITATGQRVTLRCSPRSGDLSVYWYQQSLDQGLQFLIQYYNGEERAKGNILERFSAQQFPDLHSELNLSSLELGDSALYFCASSVEGLAGQETQYFGPGTRLLVL.

CDR3 sequence: CATSDPSGSGNEQFF. The CDR3 DNA is TGTGCCACCAGTGATCCGAGCGGGAGCGGCAATGAGCAGTTCTTC. The chain joins TRBV24-1 to TRBJ2-1, with 8 bases fitting TRBD2. CDR1 is KGHDR, CDR2 SFDVKD, per germline. Trimming at V came to 3 bases and at J to 6 bases, leaving 6 bases not matched to a gene. This CDR3 spans 15 amino acids.

V gene TRBV9 combines with J gene TRBJ1-5; 7 bases are a match to TRBD1. J was trimmed by 9 bases and V by 4 bases; bases with no gene match: 10. Germline assignment: CDR1 SGDLS and CDR2 YYNGEE. The CDR3 totals 14 residues. The CDR3 protein is CASSPGTESGPQHF. For the CDR3, the DNA is TGTGCCAGCAGCCCCGGGACAGAGTCTGGGCCCCAGCATTTT.

V is TRBV5-5 and J is TRBJ1-5, with 8 bases fitting TRBD1. The CDR3 covers 16 residues. CDR1 is SGHKS, CDR2 YYEKEE, per germline (reference sequence). V shed 1 base, J shed 4 bases, and the junction held 7 bases outside the gene matches. DNA for the CDR3: TGTGCCAGCAGCTTGTGGGCGCGACAGGGGAATCAGCCCCAGCATTTT. Protein product: CASSLWARQGNQPQHF.

This clone appeared a few times. The gene calls are TRBV3-1 (or the pseudogene TRBV3-2) and TRBJ2-5; a possible D gene is TRBD2 (6 bases). The CDR3 has 15 amino acids. The ends were cut back, 0 bases at V and 3 bases at J, with 11 bases in the middle. The germline gives CDR1 LGHDT, CDR2 YNNKEL (reference sequence). CDR3 residues: CASSQEGLVKETQYF. Written as DNA, the CDR3 is TGTGCCAGCAGCCAAGAGGGACTGGTAAAAGAGACCCAGTACTTC.

This sequence joins TRBV12-3 or TRBV12-4 and TRBJ1-1; no reliable D call. The V end lost 7 bases, the J end lost 4 bases, and 13 bases lay between the germline ends. This CDR3 contains 13 residues. CDR3 in amino acids: CASINSLSTEAFF. CDR3 coding DNA: TGTGCCAGCATTAACTCTTTAAGCACTGAAGCTTTCTTT.

The rearrangement uses TRBV19 and TRBJ2-1, with TRBD2 identical over 8 bases. CDR1 and CDR2 from the germline V gene are LNHDA and SQIVND (reference sequence). V dropped 7 bases and J dropped 6; count of bases not matched to a gene: 11. This CDR3 spans 15 amino acids. CDR3 sequence reads: CASTLYGGGSNEQFF. The CDR3 DNA is TGTGCCAGTACCCTATACGGGGGGGGGAGCAATGAGCAGTTCTTC.

The chain recombines TRBV19 with TRBJ1-2; D is uncertain. The CDR3 runs to 14 residues. From germline, CDR1 is LNHDA and CDR2 SQIVND (reference sequence). V shed 3 bases and J shed 4 bases, with 12 bases lying between them. In nucleotides, the CDR3 is TGTGCCAGTAGTATCGCTACAGAACGCTATGGCTACACCTTC. Translated: CASSIATERYGYTF.

The chain has TRBV9 and TRBJ2-1, with TRBD1 matching 9 bases. CDR1 SGDLS and CDR2 YYNGEE come from the germline V gene. After removal of 3 bases from V and 0 bases from J, the junction contained 1 base not matched to a gene. The CDR3 is made up of 15 amino acids. CDR3 sequence (DNA): TGTGCCAGCAGCGAGACAGGGGGCTCCTACAATGAGCAGTTCTTC. Translated, it gives CASSETGGSYNEQFF. Combining the CDR3 with reference TRBV9 and TRBJ2-1 gives the whole variable domain DSGVTQTPKHLITATGQRVTLRCSPRSGDLSVYWYQQSLDQGLQFLIQYYNGEERAKGNILERFSAQQFPDLHSELNLSSLELGDSALYFCASSETGGSYNEQFFGPGTRLTVL.

The chain couples TRBV7-3 to TRBJ2-3, with D unresolved. The CDR3 runs 16 residues. Germline CDR1 is SGHTA and CDR2 is FQGTGA. Trimming shortened V by 3 bases and J by 0 bases, and 13 bases separated the two germline ends. The CDR3 coding sequence is TGTGCCAGCAGCTTTCAACCGACTCTCAGCACAGATACGCAGTATTTT. Translated: CASSFQPTLSTDTQYF. The full variable domain, rest sourced from reference TRBV7-3 and TRBJ2-3, is GAGVSQTPSNKVTEKGKYVELRCDPISGHTALYWYRQSLGQGPEFLIYFQGTGAADDSGLPNDRFFAVRPEGSVSTLKIQRTERGDSAVYLCASSFQPTLSTDTQYFGPGTRLTVL.

In its sample, this clone is medium-sized. This chain links TRBV4-2 with TRBJ1-2; no firm D call. This CDR3 region has 16 residues. The V end lost 2 bases, the J end lost 0 bases, and 13 bases lay between the germline ends. The germline CDR1 and CDR2 sequences are LGHNA and YNFKEQ. DNA for the CDR3: TGTGCCAGCAGCCAAAAGAGCTTTCAGGCTAACTATGGCTACACCTTC. Encoded protein: CASSQKSFQANYGYTF.

V and J are TRBV4-3 and TRBJ1-5; TRBD1 agrees at 9 bases. Germline trimming cut 1 base from V and 7 bases from J; bases unmatched to any gene: 5. The CDR3 runs to 15 residues. In germline, CDR1 is LGHNA, CDR2 YSLEER. The CDR3: CASSQATGGYQPQHF. The CDR3 region has the DNA TGCGCCAGCAGCCAAGCTACAGGGGGCTACCAGCCCCAGCATTTT.

The chain combines TRBV19 with TRBJ1-2, with 9 bases matching TRBD1. V shed 0 bases, J shed 5 bases, and the junction held 4 bases outside the gene matches. This CDR3 contains 15 residues. Germline CDR1 reads LNHDA; CDR2 reads SQIVND (reference sequence). The CDR3 protein is CASSIDGQGKYGYTF. In DNA form, the CDR3 reads TGTGCCAGTAGTATAGACGGACAGGGGAAGTATGGCTACACCTTC. The full variable domain, in which reference TRBV19 and TRBJ1-2 provide the parts outside the CDR3, is DGGITQSPKYLFRKEGQNVTLSCEQNLNHDAMYWYRQDPGQGLRLIYYSQIVNDFQKGDIAEGYSVSREKKESFPLTVTSAQKNPTAFYLCASSIDGQGKYGYTFGSGTRLTVV.

This sequence joins TRBV6-6 and TRBJ1-1, with D unclear. The V and J ends lost 3 bases and 3 bases respectively, with 11 bases between them. This CDR3 spans 14 amino acids. From germline, CDR1 is MNHNY and CDR2 SVGAGI (reference sequence). The CDR3 loop is CASSYSGGHTEAFF. CDR3 nucleotides: TGTGCCAGCAGTTATTCAGGAGGGCACACTGAAGCTTTCTTT.

The chain joins TRBV7-6 to TRBJ2-3; weak D call: TRBD2 (5 bases). Trimming left V 5 bases short and J 0 bases short, with 15 bases between. This CDR3 region has 16 residues. The germline V gene has CDR1 SGHVS and CDR2 FNYEAQ. The CDR3 is CASSDGVSGSTDTQYF. Here the CDR3 DNA reads TGTGCCAGCAGCGACGGCGTAAGCGGCAGCACAGATACGCAGTATTTT.

This clone showed up just once. V usage is TRBV9 and J usage is TRBJ2-7; D remains ambiguous. The CDR3 has 14 amino acids. The germline V and J ends were trimmed by 0 bases and 2 bases, with 9 bases remaining between them. CDR1 is SGDLS, CDR2 YYNGEE, per germline. DNA for the CDR3: TGTGCCAGCAGCGTAGGCGTCGGTGCCTACGAGCAGTACTTC. It yields the protein CASSVGVGAYEQYF.

The V gene is TRBV6-5, the J gene TRBJ1-1, with TRBD1 matching 9 bases. The germline V gene encodes CDR1 MNHEY and CDR2 SVGAGI. This CDR3 has 14 amino acids. The CDR3 region has the DNA TGTGCTATAAGACAGGGGGTACAGAACACTGAAGCTTTCTTT. This translates into CAIRQGVQNTEAFF.

The rearrangement links TRBV9 to TRBJ2-7; perhaps TRBD2 as D (5 bases). Deletions cut 4 bases from V and 6 bases from J, with 11 bases between. The CDR3 contains 12 residues. Germline V gene data show CDR1 as SGDLS and CDR2 as YYNGEE. This chain's CDR3 is CASSSPTSEQYF. The CDR3 nucleotides read TGTGCCAGCAGCTCTCCCACTAGCGAGCAGTACTTC.

The gene calls are TRBV9 and TRBJ1-1, with a weak D call TRBD1 (6 bases). Trimming removed 3 bases at V and 0 bases at J, with 18 bases between. Germline CDR1 SGDLS, CDR2 YYNGEE. The CDR3 has 17 residues. In nucleotides, the CDR3 is TGTGCCAGCAGCGGCCGGGGTGGGGGCCTGATGAACACTGAAGCTTTCTTT. It is translated as CASSGRGGGLMNTEAFF.